The 25 T cell receptor beta chains given below trace back to one sample, sequenced in a study of control samples from healthy donors and cancer patients. Repertoires were generated with immunoSEQ multiplex PCR, while TCRdb's copy carries only in-frame clones and drops some. The data contain about 160,000 clones, about 90% of them singletons. Specimen: blood. The receptor source for this set is a woman aged 25-40 years in good health.

The chain joins TRBV4-3 to TRBJ2-7; 11 positions match TRBD2. Germline CDR1 LGHNA, CDR2 YSLEER. The V segment lost 4 bases and the J segment 6 bases; nucleotides outside the gene matches: 8. The CDR3 is 15 residues long. The CDR3 loop is CASSLIAGGPSEQYF. The CDR3, as DNA: TGCGCCAGCAGCCTTATAGCGGGAGGGCCCTCCGAGCAGTACTTC.

The chain combines TRBV19 with TRBJ1-2; 7 nucleotides line up with TRBD1. V gave up 8 bases and J gave up 5 bases; unmatched junction bases: 11. The germline V gene encodes CDR1 LNHDA and CDR2 SQIVND (reference sequence). This CDR3 region has 14 residues. CDR3 loop: CASSDDRVSYGYTF. CDR3 nucleotides: TGTGCCAGTTCGGACGACAGGGTTTCTTATGGCTACACCTTC.

The chain links TRBV3-1 (or the pseudogene TRBV3-2) to TRBJ1-2; D possibly corresponds to TRBD1 (5 bases). CDR3 length equals 12 residues. The germline gives CDR1 LGHDT, CDR2 YNNKEL (reference sequence). The V gene lost 4 bases and the J gene lost 8 bases, with 11 bases spanning the gap. The chain's CDR3 is CASSPDGGGYTF. The CDR3 coding sequence is TGTGCCAGCAGCCCCGACGGGGGAGGCTACACCTTC.

This clone turned up a few times. The chain links TRBV6-2 or TRBV6-3 to TRBJ2-1; D may be TRBD1 (6 bases). Germline values: CDR1 MNHEY, CDR2 SVGEGT. The CDR3 totals 13 residues. V lost 6 bases, J lost 4 bases, and 10 bases lay in between. The CDR3 DNA is TGTGCCAGCAGCCAGGACAGTTACAATGAGCAGTTCTTC. This translates into CASSQDSYNEQFF.

This rearrangement joins TRBV28 to TRBJ1-6; D is possibly TRBD1 (6 bases). The CDR3 loop spans 16 amino acids. CDR1 and CDR2 (germline): MDHEN, SYDVKM. The germline V and J ends were trimmed by 7 bases and 1 base, with 14 bases remaining between them. The CDR3 here is CASILRGSSYNSPLHF. In nucleotides, the CDR3 is TGTGCCAGCATACTAAGGGGGAGTTCCTATAATTCACCCCTCCACTTT.

The chain uses TRBV3-1 (or the pseudogene TRBV3-2) and TRBJ2-7; 7 bases are shared with TRBD1. There are 14 residues in the CDR3. Trimming cost V 4 bases and J 2 bases; bases outside gene matches: 5. Germline CDR1 and CDR2: LGHDT and YNNKEL (reference sequence). The CDR3 is CASSLQTGPYEQYF. As DNA, the CDR3 is TGTGCCAGCAGCCTCCAGACAGGGCCCTACGAGCAGTACTTC.

In this sample, this clone turned up once. This chain connects TRBV12-5 to TRBJ2-3, with D maybe TRBD1 (5 bases). The CDR3 runs 16 residues. Germline V gives CDR1 LGHNT, CDR2 FRNRAP. V lost 1 base to trimming and J lost 1 base, with 12 bases between them. Here the CDR3 reads CASGLADRYRTDTQYF. The CDR3 nucleotides are TGTGCTAGTGGTTTGGCAGACAGATACCGCACAGATACGCAGTATTTT.

The J gene is TRBJ1-4, the V gene TRBV10-3, with no clear D. This CDR3 is built from 12 residues. Germline V gene lookup returns CDR1 ENHRY and CDR2 SYGVKD. Trimming removed 3 bases at V and 8 bases at J, with 7 bases between. CDR3 DNA: TGTGCCATCAGTGACGGCCGGGAAAAACTGTTTTTT. Translation: CAISDGREKLFF.

This clone was counted a single time. The genes are TRBV12-5 and TRBJ2-7, with 8 bases identical to TRBD2. V lost 0 bases to trimming and J lost 4 bases; unmatched junction nucleotides: 5. Germline values: CDR1 LGHNT, CDR2 FRNRAP. There are 15 residues in the CDR3. CDR3 sequence (DNA): TGTGCTAGTGGTTTGGTACCCGGGAGGGGTTACGAGCAGTACTTC. Protein: CASGLVPGRGYEQYF.

Remarks on this clone: The junction departs from the called germline gene at one end, perhaps through a read error. The genes are TRBV15 and TRBJ1-4; TRBD1 agrees at 9 bases. From germline, CDR1 is LNHNV and CDR2 YYDKDF (reference sequence). This CDR3 has 15 residues. The CDR3 DNA reads as TGTGCCACCAGCCCCCAACAGGGGGCTAACGAAAAACTGTTTTTT. Amino acid sequence: CATSPQQGANEKLFF.

The V gene is TRBV5-1, the J gene TRBJ2-1; D might be TRBD2 (6 bases). V gave up 4 bases and J gave up 2 bases, with 13 bases separating them. The CDR3 has 15 residues. CDR1 and CDR2 from the germline V gene are SGHRS and YFSETQ. DNA for the CDR3: TGCGCCAGCAGCCCGACTGGGGGGACCTACAATGAGCAGTTCTTC. Translating it yields CASSPTGGTYNEQFF. Full variable domain (missing parts from reference TRBV5-1 and TRBJ2-1): KAGVTQTPRYLIKTRGQQVTLSCSPISGHRSVSWYQQTPGQGLQFLFEYFSETQRNKGNFPGRFSGRQFSNSRSEMNVSTLELGDSALYLCASSPTGGTYNEQFFGPGTRLTVL.

This rearrangement joins TRBV19 to TRBJ2-7, with a tentative D call TRBD2 (6 bases). Germline CDR1 reads LNHDA; CDR2 reads SQIVND (reference sequence). The V gene lost 4 bases and the J gene lost 7 bases, with 29 bases spanning the gap. The CDR3 extends over 18 amino acids. The CDR3 region is CASSRSIHSGRGVGEQYF. The CDR3, as DNA: TGTGCCAGTAGTAGATCCATACATTCCGGGAGAGGAGTGGGAGAGCAGTACTTC.

The chain's CDR3 is CASSQEGLIGQDLGYGYTF. In DNA form, the CDR3 reads TGTGCCAGCAGCCAAGAAGGCCTAATAGGGCAGGACCTTGGTTATGGCTACACCTTC. The chain is built from TRBV3-1 (or the pseudogene TRBV3-2) and TRBJ1-2, with unresolved D. The CDR3 extends over 19 amino acids. The germline V gene has CDR1 LGHDT and CDR2 YNNKEL (reference sequence). V lost 0 bases and J 5 bases, leaving 25 bases between the germline ends.

CDR3 sequence: CASSRLAEFTGELFF. The CDR3 DNA is TGTGCCAGCTCTCGACTAGCGGAGTTCACCGGGGAGCTGTTTTTT. V usage is TRBV18 and J usage is TRBJ2-2; 9 nucleotides align to TRBD2. J gave up 4 bases and V 6 bases, and 6 bases lay outside the gene matches. This CDR3 is built from 15 residues. CDR1 and CDR2 (germline): KGHSH, LQKENI.

The V and J genes are TRBV5-5 and TRBJ2-7, with 8 nucleotides matching TRBD1. J was trimmed by 5 bases and V by 3 bases; bases with no gene match: 10. Germline V gives CDR1 SGHKS, CDR2 YYEKEE (reference sequence). This CDR3 spans 15 amino acids. DNA for the CDR3: TGTGCCAGCAGCTCAGGGTGGGCAGGGGGCGACGAGCAGTACTTC. Protein sequence: CASSSGWAGGDEQYF.

The chain carries TRBV12-5 and TRBJ1-2; 7 bases match TRBD1. Germline trimming cut 4 bases from V and 6 bases from J; bases unmatched to any gene: 14. Germline CDR1 and CDR2: LGHNT and FRNRAP. This CDR3 region has 16 residues. DNA of the CDR3: TGTGCTAGTGGTTCAGACAGGGCGATAAGGACGGATGGCTACACCTTC. It specifies CASGSDRAIRTDGYTF.

The rearrangement joins TRBV19 to TRBJ1-2; the D gene is possibly TRBD1 (6 bases). The CDR3 covers 13 residues. The germline V gene encodes CDR1 LNHDA and CDR2 SQIVND (reference sequence). Trimming removed 3 bases at V and 2 bases at J, with 7 bases between. CDR3 in DNA: TGTGCCAGTAGTATCACAGGGAACTATGGCTACACCTTC. This encodes CASSITGNYGYTF.

V gene TRBV4-2 combines with J gene TRBJ1-3, with a possible D match to TRBD1 (5 bases). Germline CDR1 is LGHNA and CDR2 is YNFKEQ. V lost 3 bases, J lost 0 bases, and 12 bases lay in between. This CDR3 region has 16 residues. The CDR3 nucleotides read TGTGCCAGCAGCCAGGGACGGGCTCTCTCTGGAAACACCATATATTTT. Its protein is CASSQGRALSGNTIYF.

This sequence joins TRBV20-1 and TRBJ2-3; D gene ambiguous. The CDR3 sequence is 14 residues long. Trimming left V 3 bases short and J 0 bases short, with 10 bases between. Germline V CDR1 and CDR2: DFQATT, SNEGSKA (reference sequence). CDR3 nucleotides: TGCAGTGCTAGTGGAGAGGAAAGCACAGATACGCAGTATTTT. Its translation is CSASGEESTDTQYF.

The gene calls are TRBV9 and TRBJ2-7; 11 bases fit TRBD1. The junction had 8 bases not matched to a gene; V was cut back by 4 bases and J by 5 bases. CDR1 is SGDLS and CDR2 is YYNGEE in the germline V gene. This CDR3 contains 15 residues. CDR3 in DNA: TGTGCCAGCAGCTCTCGGACAGGGGGCAGGGACGAGCAGTACTTC. The encoded protein is CASSSRTGGRDEQYF.

The gene calls are TRBV5-1 and TRBJ1-1, with D unclear. The V gene lost 0 bases and the J gene lost 11 bases, with 8 bases spanning the gap. The CDR3 runs 11 residues. Germline CDR1 SGHRS, CDR2 YFSETQ. The CDR3 DNA sequence: TGCGCCAGCAGCTTGGGTCCGGAGGCTTTCTTT. Its translation is CASSLGPEAFF.

The rearrangement uses TRBV7-3 and TRBJ2-1, with D unresolved. Germline V CDR1 and CDR2: SGHTA, FQGTGA. This CDR3 contains 15 residues. V lost 2 bases and J 0 bases, leaving 8 bases between the germline ends. As DNA, the CDR3 is TGTGCCAGCAGCTTAGAGGCAAGCTCCTACAATGAGCAGTTCTTC. Its translation is CASSLEASSYNEQFF.

The rearrangement joins TRBV7-3 to TRBJ2-2, with D maybe TRBD2 (5 bases). CDR3 length equals 16 residues. CDR1 SGHTA and CDR2 FQGTGA come from the germline V gene. Trimming shortened V by 3 bases and J by 0 bases, and 11 bases separated the two germline ends. The CDR3 nucleotides read TGTGCCAGCAGCTTTGGAGGTTTGGCGAACACCGGGGAGCTGTTTTTT. Its translation: CASSFGGLANTGELFF.

V gene TRBV5-1 combines with J gene TRBJ2-3; no clear D gene. V gave up 9 bases and J gave up 2 bases, with 16 bases separating them. Germline CDR1 SGHRS, CDR2 YFSETQ. The CDR3 is 14 amino acids. DNA of the CDR3: TGCGCCACCCGACTGACCTCCTCCACAGATACGCAGTATTTT. Translated, it gives CATRLTSSTDTQYF.

The count of this clone is one. At the DNA level, this CDR3 is encoded by other sequences in the same sample as well. The genes are TRBV12-3 or TRBV12-4 and TRBJ2-2, with D hard to call. The CDR3 loop spans 13 amino acids. Trimming stripped 7 bases from V and 1 base from J, with 7 bases between. CDR3 region: CASTKVNTGELFF. The CDR3 nucleotides are TGTGCCAGCACAAAGGTGAACACCGGGGAGCTGTTTTTT.